This T cell receptor (beta chain) was profiled in a study of blood T cell repertoires in COVID-19. Study context: COVID-19 samples collected from the United States, Italy and Spain covered acute and convalescent phases.

Produced via immunoSEQ multiplex PCR; TCRdb's table is partial and in-frame only. The sample includes a few hundred thousand clones, approximately 88% of them seen just once. The V segment lost 5 bases and the J segment 4 bases; nucleotides outside the gene matches: 10. The CDR3 contains 15 residues. The germline V gene has CDR1 MNHEY and CDR2 SVGAGI. The sample was peripheral blood. V usage is TRBV6-5 and J usage is TRBJ2-5; TRBD1 agrees at 7 bases. The source of this sequence is a man aged 35 to 55 with acute or convalescent COVID-19. The CDR3 loop is CASSTRRQGLETQYF. As DNA, the CDR3 is TGTGCCAGCAGTACCCGGAGACAGGGCTTAGAGACCCAGTACTTC.